This T cell receptor (beta chain) was sequenced for a study of spatial heterogeneity in lung cancer. TCR cDNA molecules were tagged individually, and each one carried a unique molecular identifier. MiXCR, applied by TCRdb to the 5' RACE reads, yields one record per CDR3 protein. The sample includes 15,000 to 20,000 distinct CDR3 sequences, less than 7.5% of them seen just once. Many counts were recorded for this clonotype. Antigen unknown. Stated time point: sample taken at primary tumor resection. The donors comprised about 70 untreated early-stage non-small cell lung cancer patients. Between the trimmed V and J ends, which lost 4 bases and 6 bases, there was a span of 9 bases. CDR3 length: 12 residues. CDR1 and CDR2 (germline): MDHEN, SYDVKM. Notes on the study in general: Tumoral mutation counts were tracked by counts of expanded intratumoral alpha and beta TCRs.

This sample comprised lung tumor tissue, obtained at surgery. The V call is TRBV28, the J call TRBJ2-5; D is undetermined. This sequence originates from a female donor with early-stage non-small cell lung cancer. The CDR3 is CASSSPRQTQYF. The DNA for the CDR3 is TGTGCCAGCAGTTCTCCCCGACAGACCCAGTACTTC.